This T cell receptor (beta chain) was captured in a study of T cell responses to AZD1222 COVID-19 vaccine. The study, taken as a whole, reports: Nearly half of unique spike-specific TCRs reportedly avoided B.1.351 and B.1.1.7 mutated regions. Seropositive at baseline were only a handful of AZD1222 recipients.

The CDR3 runs 13 residues. V shed 1 base and J shed 5 bases, with 5 bases lying between them. Germline loops: CDR1 SGHVS, CDR2 FQNEAQ. Points on this clone: As yet, its antigen is unknown.

Generated by immunoSEQ multiplex PCR, the TCRdb table keeps only in-frame clones and is missing some. This sample has tens of thousands of clones, with 70% to 90% found just once. This clonotype originated in an adult in good health. Sequencing used peripheral blood, obtained on day 0 of AZD1222 vaccination. V gene TRBV7-8 combines with J gene TRBJ2-2; D gene ambiguous. The CDR3 sequence is CASSLGRTGELFF. DNA of the CDR3: TGTGCCAGCAGCTTAGGAAGAACCGGGGAGCTGTTTTTT.